One sample yielded the 20 T cell receptor beta chains listed below, sequenced in a study of T cells in localized non-small cell lung cancer. Using immunoSEQ multiplex PCR, the repertoire was profiled, and TCRdb retains in-frame clones only, with some absent. This sample yields about 70,000 clones, of which approximately 84% are seen a single time; approximately 1.2% belongs to the top ten. Specimen: peripheral blood, collected before any cancer treatment. The receptors come from a female donor over 55 with stage I lung adenocarcinoma.

The chain links TRBV5-6 to TRBJ2-5, with 7 bases aligning to TRBD1. V shed 3 bases, J shed 1 base, and the junction held 3 bases outside the gene matches. The CDR3 contains 14 residues. Germline CDR1 SGHDT, CDR2 YYEEEE. The CDR3: CASSSQGTQETQYF. The CDR3 DNA sequence: TGTGCCAGCAGCTCACAGGGGACCCAAGAGACCCAGTACTTC.

This clone appeared a few times. This chain links TRBV19 with TRBJ2-7; 8 bases align to TRBD1. This CDR3 has 15 amino acids. The germline gives CDR1 LNHDA, CDR2 SQIVND (reference sequence). The J segment lost 1 base and the V segment lost 8 bases, leaving 10 bases of the junction unmatched. In nucleotides, the CDR3 is TGTGCCAGTGTGGGCCAGGGGGCAGGTTCCTACGAGCAGTACTTC. Protein sequence: CASVGQGAGSYEQYF.

This chain connects TRBV9 to TRBJ2-5, with TRBD2 matching 10 bases. Germline CDR1 SGDLS, CDR2 YYNGEE. The CDR3 runs 18 residues. Germline trimming cut 3 bases from V and 2 bases from J; bases unmatched to any gene: 13. CDR3 sequence reads: CASSEEREGHYGQETQYF. The CDR3 DNA follows: TGTGCCAGCAGCGAGGAGCGGGAGGGCCATTACGGTCAAGAGACCCAGTACTTC.

The chain carries TRBV19 and TRBJ1-2, with a weak D call TRBD1 (5 bases). The CDR3 has 15 amino acids. CDR1 and CDR2 (germline): LNHDA, SQIVND (reference sequence). V lost 3 bases to trimming and J lost 4 bases, with 15 bases between them. The CDR3 spells CASSMRAGHGYGYTF. The CDR3 nucleotides read TGTGCCAGTAGTATGAGGGCAGGGCATGGCTATGGCTACACCTTC.

Only a few counts were recorded for this clone. V and J are TRBV2 and TRBJ2-7, with 7 nucleotides matching TRBD1. The ends lost 6 bases at V and 4 bases at J; junction bases unmatched: 6. Germline lookup yields CDR1 SNHLY and CDR2 FYNNEI. This CDR3 contains 13 residues. The CDR3 nucleotides read TGTGCCAGCAGCAGACAGGGCCAGTACGAGCAGTACTTC. Amino acids: CASSRQGQYEQYF.

The rearrangement links TRBV7-3 to TRBJ2-1; D may be TRBD1 (5 bases). V dropped 4 bases and J dropped 6 bases, with 13 bases sitting between them. The germline CDR1 and CDR2 sequences are SGHTA and FQGTGA. This CDR3 has 14 residues. The CDR3 reads CASSSNRQTNEQFF. CDR3 nucleotides: TGTGCCAGCAGCTCTAATCGACAGACCAATGAGCAGTTCTTC. The full variable domain, completed using reference TRBV7-3 and TRBJ2-1, is GAGVSQTPSNKVTEKGKYVELRCDPISGHTALYWYRQSLGQGPEFLIYFQGTGAADDSGLPNDRFFAVRPEGSVSTLKIQRTERGDSAVYLCASSSNRQTNEQFFGPGTRLTVL.

The chain recombines TRBV28 with TRBJ2-3; D uncertain. The CDR3 has 13 amino acids. V lost 3 bases and J 5 bases, leaving 9 bases between the germline ends. Germline CDR1 reads MDHEN; CDR2 reads SYDVKM. The CDR3 coding sequence is TGTGCCAGCAGTTTCGACGGATTAGATACGCAGTATTTT. Translation gives CASSFDGLDTQYF.

The V gene is TRBV6-4, the J gene TRBJ1-2; 7 positions match TRBD1. The ends lost 3 bases at V and 6 bases at J; junction bases unmatched: 7. The length of the CDR3 is 14 residues. Germline V lookup: CDR1 MRHNA, CDR2 SNTAGT. CDR3 DNA: TGTGCCAGCAGTGAACAACAGGGGAGCCATGGCTACACCTTC. It translates to CASSEQQGSHGYTF.

This clone was detected only a few times. The J gene is TRBJ2-1, the V gene TRBV27; 7 bases are shared with TRBD2. The CDR3 is made up of 12 amino acids. Germline V gives CDR1 MNHEY, CDR2 SMNVEV (reference sequence). J gave up 9 bases and V 6 bases, and 5 bases lay outside the gene matches. The CDR3 region is CASSRTSGEQFF. CDR3 DNA sequence: TGTGCCAGCAGCCGGACTAGTGGTGAGCAGTTCTTC.

This clone was counted only a few times. Different DNA sequences within this sample yield the same CDR3. The rearrangement links TRBV5-1 to TRBJ2-5; no clear D. Trimming left V 0 bases short and J 1 base short, with 10 bases between. The V gene's germline CDR1 is SGHRS and CDR2 YFSETQ. This CDR3 comprises 15 residues. CDR3 sequence: CASSLVGRSQETQYF. CDR3 nucleotide sequence: TGCGCCAGCAGCTTGGTGGGCAGGTCCCAAGAGACCCAGTACTTC.

This chain joins TRBV19 and TRBJ2-2; TRBD2 aligns across 10 bases. Germline V gene lookup returns CDR1 LNHDA and CDR2 SQIVND (reference sequence). With 6 bases clipped from V and 3 bases from J, the junction kept 7 bases outside the gene matches. This CDR3 contains 16 residues. CDR3 nucleotide sequence: TGTGCCAGTAGCAGCTTAGCGGGGGGATACACCGGGGAGCTGTTTTTT. It yields the protein CASSSLAGGYTGELFF. Filled out from reference TRBV19 and TRBJ2-2, the complete variable domain reads DGGITQSPKYLFRKEGQNVTLSCEQNLNHDAMYWYRQDPGQGLRLIYYSQIVNDFQKGDIAEGYSVSREKKESFPLTVTSAQKNPTAFYLCASSSLAGGYTGELFFGEGSRLTVL.

The rearrangement links TRBV5-1 to TRBJ2-1; the D call may be TRBD1 or TRBD2 (5 bases each). V lost 4 bases to trimming and J lost 14 bases, with 13 bases between them. The CDR3 extends over 11 amino acids. CDR1 is SGHRS and CDR2 is YFSETQ in the germline V gene. CDR3 in amino acids: CASSRDLAKFF. The CDR3 DNA sequence: TGCGCCAGCAGCAGGGACCTTGCAAAGTTCTTC.

The genes are TRBV27 and TRBJ1-2; tentative D call: TRBD1 (6 bases). The CDR3 is made up of 13 amino acids. Trimming stripped 2 bases from V and 8 bases from J, with 12 bases between. Germline V lookup: CDR1 MNHEY, CDR2 SMNVEV (reference sequence). The CDR3 loop reads CASSLTGIGGYTF. The DNA of the CDR3 is TGTGCCAGCAGTTTAACAGGGATCGGCGGCTACACCTTC.

The J gene is TRBJ1-1, the V gene TRBV6-1; no clear D gene. V was shortened by 4 bases and J by 1 base, with 13 bases between the two germline ends. The CDR3 spans 15 residues. The germline V gene has CDR1 MNHNS and CDR2 SASEGT. CDR3 residues: CASSVPRSRNTEAFF. CDR3 sequence (DNA): TGTGCCAGCAGTGTTCCCCGGAGCCGGAACACTGAAGCTTTCTTT.

This chain joins TRBV5-6 and TRBJ1-2; D possibly corresponds to TRBD1 (6 bases). V gave up 4 bases and J gave up 7 bases, with 14 bases separating them. Germline V gene lookup returns CDR1 SGHDT and CDR2 YYEEEE. The CDR3 length is 13 residues. The CDR3 loop is CASSRRRGPGYTF. CDR3 nucleotide sequence: TGTGCCAGCAGCCGCCGGCGGGGGCCTGGCTACACCTTC.

The chain couples TRBV5-4 to TRBJ2-5; D may match TRBD1 or TRBD2 (5 bases each). Germline CDR1 is SGHNT and CDR2 is YYREEE (reference sequence). This CDR3 has 14 residues. Trimming left V 2 bases short and J 5 bases short, with 13 bases between. CDR3 in DNA: TGTGCCAGCAGCTTAGGGACCAGTGGGGAGACCCAGTACTTC. Translated, it gives CASSLGTSGETQYF.

The V call is TRBV15, the J call TRBJ2-6; tentative D call: TRBD2 (5 bases). V gave up 1 base and J gave up 4 bases, with 8 bases separating them. Germline V lookup: CDR1 LNHNV, CDR2 YYDKDF (reference sequence). The CDR3 length is 15 residues. The CDR3 sequence is CATSRAGSGANVLTF. In nucleotides, the CDR3 is TGTGCCACCAGCAGAGCGGGGTCCGGGGCCAACGTCCTGACTTTC.

The genes are TRBV11-2 and TRBJ1-5; TRBD1 matches at 9 bases. The V segment lost 5 bases and the J segment 2 bases; nucleotides outside the gene matches: 7. This CDR3 has 16 residues. Germline CDR1 and CDR2: SGHAT and FQNNGV. For the CDR3, the DNA is TGTGCCAGCAGCCCAGGGACAGGGTCGGGCAATCAGCCCCAGCATTTT. It translates to CASSPGTGSGNQPQHF.

The rearrangement links TRBV5-6 to TRBJ1-4, with 10 bases identical to TRBD1. This CDR3 is 15 amino acids long. Trimming removed 1 base from V and 8 bases from J; junction bases left unmatched: 5. Germline V gene data show CDR1 as SGHDT and CDR2 as YYEEEE. CDR3 sequence reads: CASSLPGQGIEKLFF. CDR3 bases: TGTGCCAGCAGCTTGCCGGGACAGGGGATCGAAAAACTGTTTTTT.

V usage is TRBV7-2 and J usage is TRBJ2-3, with TRBD2 matching 10 bases. V dropped 7 bases and J dropped 0; count of bases not matched to a gene: 4. The CDR3 covers 15 residues. Per the germline V gene, CDR1 is SGHTA and CDR2 is FQGNSA. The CDR3 reads CASKAGGPSTDTQYF. The CDR3 DNA is TGTGCCAGCAAAGCGGGAGGGCCTAGCACAGATACGCAGTATTTT.